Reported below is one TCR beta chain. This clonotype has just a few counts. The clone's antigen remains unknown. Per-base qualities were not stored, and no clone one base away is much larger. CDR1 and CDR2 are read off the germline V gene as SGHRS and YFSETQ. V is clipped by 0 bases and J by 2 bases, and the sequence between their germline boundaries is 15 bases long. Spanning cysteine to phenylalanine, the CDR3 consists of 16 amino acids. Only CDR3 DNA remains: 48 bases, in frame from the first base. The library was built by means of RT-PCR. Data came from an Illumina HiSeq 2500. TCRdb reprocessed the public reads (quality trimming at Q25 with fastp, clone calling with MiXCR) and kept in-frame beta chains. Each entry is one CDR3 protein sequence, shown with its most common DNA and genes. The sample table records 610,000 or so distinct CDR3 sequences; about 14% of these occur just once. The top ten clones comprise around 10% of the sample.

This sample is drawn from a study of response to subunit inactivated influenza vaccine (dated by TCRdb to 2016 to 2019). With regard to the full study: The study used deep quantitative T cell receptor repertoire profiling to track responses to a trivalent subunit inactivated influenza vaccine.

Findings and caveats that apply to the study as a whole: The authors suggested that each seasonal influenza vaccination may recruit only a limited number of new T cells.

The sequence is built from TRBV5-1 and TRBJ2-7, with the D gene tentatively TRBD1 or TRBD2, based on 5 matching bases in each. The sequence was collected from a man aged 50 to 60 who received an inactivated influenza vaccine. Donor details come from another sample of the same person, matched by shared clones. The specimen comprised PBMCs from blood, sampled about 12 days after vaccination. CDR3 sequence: CASSLAGTLSPYEQYF. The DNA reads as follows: TGCGCCAGCAGCTTGGCCGGGACGCTAAGCCCCTACGAGCAGTACTTC.